The sequence of this T cell receptor (beta chain) was determined in a study of blood T cell repertoires in COVID-19. At the level of the study: COVID-19 samples, acute and convalescent, were from the United States, Italy and Spain.

CDR3 length: 16 amino acids. Germline loops: CDR1 LNHDA, CDR2 SQIVND (reference sequence). As for this clone: At one boundary the junction diverges from the germline segment, which might be a read error. The identical CDR3 is also encoded by other nucleotide sequences in the sample.

The protocol was immunoSEQ multiplex PCR, while the TCRdb copy is restricted to in-frame clones and leaves out a portion. The repertoire has roughly 41,000 clones, about 80% of them found once; the top ten carry approximately 44%. The chain is built from TRBV19 and TRBJ1-6, with TRBD1 matching over 7 bases. The specimen was peripheral blood. This clonotype was sampled from an elderly woman with acute or convalescent COVID-19. CDR3 in DNA: TGTGCCAGTAGTATAGGCAGGGGGTCCTCTAATTCACCCCTCCACTTT. Protein product: CASSIGRGSSNSPLHF.